The rows below give T cell receptor beta chains drawn from one sample of a study of blood T cell repertoires in COVID-19. Assay: immunoSEQ multiplex PCR; the TCRdb copy retains only in-frame clones and omits some. The profile shows roughly 180,000 clones, approximately 90% of them singletons. What was sequenced was peripheral blood. The source of these receptors is a woman in her thirties with active or convalescent COVID-19. CDR3s include the opening cysteine and the closing phenylalanine or tryptophan. D genes are given only for firm matches. Size is omitted from some rows. Given values are once, few, many or a class for expanded clones.

>TRBJ1-2|TRBV18|.|.
TGTGCCAGCTCGACGACACCAGACTATGGCTACACCTTC
CASSTTPDYGYTF
>TRBJ1-3|TRBV4-2|.|.
TGTGCCAGCAGCCAAGATGATCGGGGATCGGCCCAATGGACCATATATTTT
CASSQDDRGSAQWTIYF
>TRBJ2-3|TRBV10-1|few|TRBD2
TGCGCCAGCAGTCTACTAGCGGGAGGCTCAGATACGCAGTATTTT
CASSLLAGGSDTQYF
>TRBJ1-1|TRBV9|.|TRBD1
TGTGCCAGCAGCGTAGACCAGGGGGGATATGGGAACACTGAAGCTTTCTTT
CASSVDQGGYGNTEAFF
>TRBJ2-7|TRBV6-5|.|.
TGTGCCAGCAGTCCCCGTAGTCCCTTGATACGGGAGCAGTACTTC
CASSPRSPLIREQYF
>TRBJ1-5|TRBV6-2/TRBV6-3|few|.
TGTGCCAGCAGTTACGTTCCAGGGTCAGATCAGCCCCAGCATTTT
CASSYVPGSDQPQHF
>TRBJ2-3|TRBV6-5|.|.
TGTGCCAGCACGGTGGGCACAGATACGCAGTATTTT
CASTVGTDTQYF
>TRBJ1-3|TRBV14|many|.
TGTGCCAGCAGCCAAGGGGCTCATGGAAACACCATATATTTT
CASSQGAHGNTIYF
>TRBJ1-3|TRBV11-3|.|.
TGTGCCAGCAGCCCCCGCCCGTCAGGTCCTGGAAACACCATATATTTT
CASSPRPSGPGNTIYF
>TRBJ2-7|TRBV6-2/TRBV6-3|.|TRBD2
TGTGCCAGCAGTTACGGGACTAGCGGATTTGAAGGGGACTTC
CASSYGTSGFEGDF
>TRBJ1-1|TRBV6-1|once|TRBD1
TGTGCCAGCAGTGATCGACAGGGGAGGAGTGAAGCTTTCTTT
CASSDRQGRSEAFF
>TRBJ2-1|TRBV11-2|once|.
TGTGCCAGCAGCCCCCAACAGGGTGGCTCCTACAATGAGCAGTTCTTC
CASSPQQGGSYNEQFF
>TRBJ2-2|TRBV30|.|.
TGTGCCTGGAGTGGGGGAGGCACCGGGGAGCTGTTTTTT
CAWSGGGTGELFF
>TRBJ1-5|TRBV7-9|.|TRBD1
TGTGCCAGCAGCTTAGGGTACGGGACAGATAGCAATCAGCCCCAGCATTTT
CASSLGYGTDSNQPQHF
>TRBJ1-1|TRBV15|.|TRBD1
TGTGCCACCAGCAGAGAAGATCCCCGACCACATCAGGGGGGTGAAGCTTTCTTT
CATSREDPRPHQGGEAFF
>TRBJ2-7|TRBV6-5|.|TRBD1
TGTGCCAGCAGTTACCAAGGACAGGCGTACTACGAGCAGTACTTC
CASSYQGQAYYEQYF
>TRBJ1-5|TRBV10-3|few|.
TGTGCCGTGACAGCAGATAGCAATCAGCCCCAGCATTTT
CAVTADSNQPQHF